This TCR beta chain was sequenced during a study of blood T cell repertoires in COVID-19. Germline V gene lookup returns CDR1 MNHNS and CDR2 SASEGT. CDR3 size: 15 residues. V lost 0 bases to trimming and J lost 4 bases; unmatched junction nucleotides: 1. Original methodology: Reference gene primer amplification gave nucleated cell count estimates. The method was immunoSEQ multiplex PCR; TCRdb's version includes in-frame clones alone and lacks a portion of them. Clone size and the V and J calls come from that table; the DNA yielded D and trimming. Among more than 200,000 clones listed, about 87% were seen once. This clone appeared a few times.

The source material was peripheral blood. This clonotype was sampled from an older woman with COVID-19, enrolled during active disease. The rearrangement links TRBV6-1 to TRBJ2-3; TRBD2 agrees at 10 bases. CDR3 sequence reads: CASSEAAGGPDTQYF. For the CDR3, the DNA is TGTGCCAGCAGTGAAGCAGCGGGAGGGCCAGATACGCAGTATTTT.